This T cell receptor (beta chain) was obtained from a study of graft-versus-host responses after intestinal transplantation. Study as a whole: The recipients all started with anti-thymocyte globulin induction and then took tacrolimus and steroids for 2 to 3 years.

Produced via immunoSEQ multiplex PCR; TCRdb's table is partial and in-frame only. The sample has some 87,000 clones, 90% to 95% seen once. To note about this clone: The antigen remains undetermined.

Study-level points and caveats: Early post-transplant falls in HvG clones accompanied the peak levels of circulating GvH clones. Patients who carried graft-donor T cell macrochimerism also had high graft-versus-host to host-versus-graft clonal ratios in their allografts. Some GvH clones appeared in ileal mucosa or blood before recipient bone marrow.

V lost 2 bases to trimming and J lost 6 bases; unmatched junction nucleotides: 17. The germline V gene has CDR1 SEHNR and CDR2 FQNEAQ (reference sequence). This CDR3 comprises 19 residues. The sample consisted of unstimulated CD8+ T cells sorted from spleen or lymph node cells, taken before transplant. The clonotype comes from a human donor who was the organ donor for an intestinal transplant. The chain is built from TRBV7-9 and TRBJ2-3; TRBD2 aligns across 10 bases. CDR3 sequence: CASSLPRTISGRLGDTQYF. CDR3 sequence (DNA): TGTGCCAGCAGCTTACCCCGGACCATTAGCGGGAGGCTAGGGGATACGCAGTATTTT.